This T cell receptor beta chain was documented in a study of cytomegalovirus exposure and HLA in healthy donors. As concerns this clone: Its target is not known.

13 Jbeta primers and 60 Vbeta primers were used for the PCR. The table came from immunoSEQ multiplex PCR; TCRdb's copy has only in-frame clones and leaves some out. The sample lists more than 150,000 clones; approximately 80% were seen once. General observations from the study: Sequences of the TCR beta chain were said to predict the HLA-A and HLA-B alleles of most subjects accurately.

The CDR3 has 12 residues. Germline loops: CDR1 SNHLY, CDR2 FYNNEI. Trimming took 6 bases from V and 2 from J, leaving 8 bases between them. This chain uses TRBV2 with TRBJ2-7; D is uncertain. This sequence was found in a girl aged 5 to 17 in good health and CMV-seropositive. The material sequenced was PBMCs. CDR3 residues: CASSQAAYEQYF. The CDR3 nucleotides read TGTGCCAGCAGCCAGGCAGCCTACGAGCAGTACTTC.